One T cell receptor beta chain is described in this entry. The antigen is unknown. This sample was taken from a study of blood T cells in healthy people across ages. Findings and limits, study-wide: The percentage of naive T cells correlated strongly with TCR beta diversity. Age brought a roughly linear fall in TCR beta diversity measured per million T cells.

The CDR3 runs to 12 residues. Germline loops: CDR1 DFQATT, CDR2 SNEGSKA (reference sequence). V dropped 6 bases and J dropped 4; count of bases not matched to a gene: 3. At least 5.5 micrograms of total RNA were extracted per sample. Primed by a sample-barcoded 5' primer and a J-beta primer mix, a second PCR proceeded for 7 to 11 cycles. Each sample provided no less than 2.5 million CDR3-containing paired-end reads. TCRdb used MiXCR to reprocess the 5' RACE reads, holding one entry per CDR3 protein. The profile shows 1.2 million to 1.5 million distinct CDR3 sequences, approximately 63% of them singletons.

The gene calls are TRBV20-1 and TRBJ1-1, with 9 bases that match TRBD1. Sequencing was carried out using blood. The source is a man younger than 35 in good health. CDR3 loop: CSAATGGTEAFF. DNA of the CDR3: TGCAGTGCCGCGACAGGGGGCACTGAAGCTTTCTTT.